The next 17 T cell receptor beta chains were all read from a single sample in a study of spatial heterogeneity in lung cancer. Each CDR3 protein gets one entry after TCRdb re-called the 5' RACE reads with MiXCR. The sample records 25,000 to 30,000 distinct CDR3 sequences, more than 10% being singletons. Time point meaning: sample taken at primary tumor resection. Material for sequencing was whole RNA from tumor, nontumor lung or frozen PBMC, left unsorted. The input for sequencing was PBMCs, taken at surgery. Receptors originate from a female donor with early-stage non-small cell lung cancer.

The chain uses TRBV7-4 and TRBJ2-7, with 9 bases identical to TRBD1. The junction had 5 bases not matched to a gene; V was cut back by 5 bases and J by 6 bases. The CDR3 has 13 amino acids. In germline, CDR1 is SGHVT, CDR2 SQSDAQ. The DNA for the CDR3 is TGTGCCAGCAGCCAGACAGGGGGGACCGAGCAGTACTTC. Its translation: CASSQTGGTEQYF.

In its sample, this clonotype was seen many times. The chain joins TRBV6-2 or TRBV6-3 to TRBJ2-7; D may be TRBD2 (5 bases). Germline assignment: CDR1 MNHEY and CDR2 SVGEGT. Trimming took 4 bases from V and 6 from J, leaving 16 bases between them. The CDR3 sequence is 14 residues long. In DNA form, the CDR3 reads TGTGCCAGCAGTTCAACTAGGGCGCCTTTCGAGCAGTACGTC. Protein: CASSSTRAPFEQYV.

V and J are TRBV28 and TRBJ1-1; perhaps TRBD1 as D (6 bases). V shed 7 bases and J shed 4 bases, with 13 bases lying between them. Germline CDR1 reads MDHEN; CDR2 reads SYDVKM. CDR3 length: 13 amino acids. The CDR3 DNA sequence: TGTGCCAGCAACACAGGGATGGCCACTGAAGCTTTCTTT. Encoded protein: CASNTGMATEAFF.

The CDR3 loop reads CASSETWTSGRAGEQFF. DNA of the CDR3: TGCGCCAGCAGTGAGACGTGGACTAGCGGGAGGGCCGGTGAGCAGTTCTTC. The chain joins TRBV10-2 to TRBJ2-1; TRBD2 matches at 15 bases. Unmatched junction bases numbered 8, after V lost 2 bases and J lost 9 bases. The germline V gene encodes CDR1 WSHSY and CDR2 SAAADI. The CDR3 is 17 residues long.

This clonotype appeared many times. J is TRBJ2-7 and V is TRBV20-1; D is undetermined. V was cut by 6 bases and J by 4 bases, with 10 bases left in between. The CDR3 covers 11 residues. Germline V gene sequence: CDR1 DFQATT, CDR2 SNEGSKA (reference sequence). The CDR3 DNA sequence: TGCAGTGCAAAGGACGGGTACGAGCAGTACTTC. Its protein is CSAKDGYEQYF.

This clonotype was observed at least ten times. The chain employs TRBV3-1 and TRBJ2-2, with 7 bases fitting TRBD1. The CDR3 totals 15 residues. The J segment lost 4 bases and the V segment lost 4 bases, leaving 6 bases of the junction unmatched. From germline, CDR1 is LGHDT and CDR2 YNNKEL (reference sequence). The CDR3 spells CASSPSNRGTGELFF. The CDR3 region has the DNA TGTGCCAGCAGCCCAAGCAACAGGGGCACCGGGGAGCTGTTTTTT.

The chain combines TRBV18 with TRBJ2-1, with a possible D match to TRBD1 (7 bases). Germline V CDR1 and CDR2: KGHSH, LQKENI. Trimming left V 0 bases short and J 11 bases short, with 23 bases between. CDR3 length: 17 amino acids. This chain's CDR3 is CASSPPFGRTPGGKQFF. The CDR3 bases are TGTGCCAGCTCACCACCGTTTGGCAGAACACCAGGGGGGAAGCAGTTCTTC.

This clonotype was seen repeatedly, ten times or more. The chain couples TRBV11-2 to TRBJ2-7; 10 positions agree with TRBD1. The CDR3 covers 14 residues. CDR1 SGHAT and CDR2 FQNNGV come from the germline V gene. J was trimmed by 6 bases and V by 3 bases; bases with no gene match: 5. The CDR3 nucleotides read TGTGCCAGCAGCTTTGGGGGACAGGGGACCGAGCAGTACTTC. Translation: CASSFGGQGTEQYF.

This clonotype has only a few counts. The chain links TRBV29-1 to TRBJ1-1; a possible D gene is TRBD1 (6 bases). Per the germline V gene, CDR1 is SQVTM and CDR2 is ANQGSEA. V was clipped by 6 bases and J by 5 bases, with 13 bases between them. The CDR3 length is 12 residues. The CDR3 reads CSVQGLGTEAFF. The CDR3 nucleotides are TGCAGCGTCCAGGGGCTGGGGACTGAAGCTTTCTTT.

This clonotype was observed a handful of times. The chain employs TRBV7-9 and TRBJ1-2; D call uncertain. Germline V gene sequence: CDR1 SEHNR, CDR2 FQNEAQ (reference sequence). The V and J ends lost 1 base and 6 bases respectively, with 9 bases between them. CDR3 length: 13 residues. For the CDR3, the DNA is TGTGCCAGCAGCTTAGGATTGGAGAATGGCTACACCTTC. This encodes CASSLGLENGYTF. The complete variable domain, with remaining parts taken from reference TRBV7-9 and TRBJ1-2, reads DTGVSQNPRHKITKRGQNVTFRCDPISEHNRLYWYRQTLGQGPEFLTYFQNEAQLEKSRLLSDRFSAERPKGSFSTLEIQRTEQGDSAMYLCASSLGLENGYTFGSGTRLTVV.

This clonotype was seen repeatedly, ten times or more. V is TRBV4-3 and J is TRBJ2-5, with D possibly matching TRBD2 (6 bases). V was cut by 0 bases and J by 3 bases, with 17 bases left in between. The germline CDR1 and CDR2 sequences are LGHNA and YSLEER. The CDR3 contains 17 residues. Here the CDR3 reads CASSQDPPKGEEETQYF. CDR3 bases: TGCGCCAGCAGCCAAGATCCCCCCAAAGGGGAGGAAGAGACCCAGTACTTC.

This clonotype was detected ten times or more. This chain connects TRBV5-4 to TRBJ2-3; D remains unclear. CDR1 SGHNT and CDR2 YYREEE come from the germline V gene (reference sequence). This CDR3 has 20 residues. V lost 1 base and J lost 0, with 24 bases in between. This CDR3 reads CASSLKLSGPSSFSTDTQYF. The CDR3 DNA is TGTGCCAGCAGCTTGAAGCTGTCTGGACCGTCGAGTTTTAGCACAGATACGCAGTATTTT.

This clonotype was picked up many times. The rearrangement uses TRBV7-8 and TRBJ2-5; D unresolved. CDR1 is SGHVS, CDR2 FQNEAQ, per germline. V gave up 5 bases and J gave up 1 base, with 14 bases separating them. The CDR3 loop spans 15 amino acids. The CDR3 region is CASSRGRVGQETQYF. CDR3 coding DNA: TGTGCCAGCAGCCGAGGCCGCGTGGGCCAAGAGACCCAGTACTTC.

This clonotype was seen many times. This sequence joins TRBV6-2 or TRBV6-3 and TRBJ1-5, with 9 bases identical to TRBD1. The CDR3 is made up of 17 amino acids. The germline V gene has CDR1 MNHEY and CDR2 SVGEGT. J gave up 3 bases and V 2 bases, and 8 bases lay outside the gene matches. The CDR3: CASSYLQGQGYNQPQHF. For the CDR3, the DNA is TGTGCCAGCAGTTACCTCCAGGGACAGGGCTACAATCAGCCCCAGCATTTT.

The V gene is TRBV12-3 or TRBV12-4, the J gene TRBJ1-5; D gene unclear. The CDR3 length is 12 residues. V lost 5 bases, J lost 6 bases, and 8 bases lay in between. CDR3 bases: TGTGCCAGCAGTGCCCTGCTTCAGCCCCAGCATTTT. Its protein product is CASSALLQPQHF.

Many counts were recorded for this clonotype. At one of its ends the junction is not consistent with the germline gene, which may arise from a read error. This chain joins TRBV7-8 and TRBJ1-2; D unclear. Per germline, CDR1 SGHVS and CDR2 FQNEAQ. This CDR3 contains 15 residues. The CDR3 is CASSPDRPTNYGFTF. DNA for the CDR3: TGTGCCAGCAGCCCGGACCGGCCGACCAACTATGGCTTCACCTTC.

This clonotype was detected ten times or more. The rearrangement joins TRBV7-6 to TRBJ1-3, with D uncertain. Germline V gene lookup returns CDR1 SGHVS and CDR2 FNYEAQ. The length of the CDR3 is 14 residues. The V end lost 3 bases, the J end lost 0 bases, and 6 bases lay between the germline ends. CDR3 amino acids: CASSFMSSGNTIYF. CDR3 sequence (DNA): TGTGCCAGCAGCTTTATGAGCTCTGGAAACACCATATATTTT.